The subject of this entry is one T cell receptor beta chain. These data originate in a study of blood T cell repertoires in COVID-19. As for the study in general: The United States, Italy and Spain were the sources of the acute and convalescent COVID-19 samples. From T cells, B-cell-depleted T cells, or PBMCs came the material, which was cDNA or gDNA.

CDR3 length equals 14 residues. The germline V gene has CDR1 MNHEY and CDR2 SVGAGI. The V segment lost 11 bases and the J segment 2 bases; nucleotides outside the gene matches: 11. The data were produced by immunoSEQ multiplex PCR, yet TCRdb's version contains in-frame clones alone and is incomplete. The repertoire consists of approximately 97,000 clones, with roughly nine tenths occurring once and the leading ten covering around 1.7%. This receptor was obtained from a man aged 55 to 69 with acute or convalescent COVID-19. The sequenced sample consisted of peripheral blood. The chain couples TRBV6-5 to TRBJ1-2, with TRBD1 identical over 7 bases. The CDR3 DNA is TGTGCCTGTCGAGACAGGGCCGGGAACTATGGCTACACCTTC. Protein product: CACRDRAGNYGYTF.